Listed here are 12 T cell receptor beta chains from one sample, sequenced in a study of T cell responses to AZD1222 COVID-19 vaccine. Measured with immunoSEQ multiplex PCR; TCRdb has only the in-frame clones, and not every one. The sample contains some 150,000 clones, just over 90% of which appear only once. Sequenced material: peripheral blood, taken on day 0 of MenACWY control vaccination. Source of these receptors: an adult in good health.

This rearrangement joins TRBV5-1 to TRBJ2-3; 11 nucleotides match TRBD2. The J segment lost 4 bases and the V segment lost 6 bases, leaving 4 bases of the junction unmatched. This CDR3 is 14 amino acids long. The germline V gene has CDR1 SGHRS and CDR2 YFSETQ. The CDR3 DNA is TGCGCCAGCACATTAGCGGGAGGGCCAGATACGCAGTATTTT. Encoded protein: CASTLAGGPDTQYF.

The chain joins TRBV6-5 to TRBJ1-5; D perhaps matches TRBD1 (5 bases). Germline CDR1 MNHEY, CDR2 SVGAGI. The CDR3 spans 15 residues. Trimming removed 2 bases at V and 3 bases at J, with 11 bases between. The CDR3 DNA reads as TGTGCCAGCAGTTACGATAGGGGATACAATCAGCCCCAGCATTTT. Amino acid sequence: CASSYDRGYNQPQHF.

The rearrangement uses TRBV7-2 and TRBJ1-2, with TRBD1 as a possible D gene (5 bases). The CDR3 spans 15 residues. Germline CDR1 is SGHTA and CDR2 is FQGNSA. The V end was cut by 0 bases, the J end by 6 bases, with 14 bases between. This CDR3 reads CASSLATGELDGYTF. The DNA for the CDR3 is TGTGCCAGCAGCTTAGCTACGGGGGAGCTCGATGGCTACACCTTC.

V is TRBV9 and J is TRBJ1-4; 11 bases match TRBD1. Unmatched junction bases numbered 8, after V lost 0 bases and J lost 7 bases. CDR1 and CDR2 from the germline V gene are SGDLS and YYNGEE. The CDR3 runs to 17 residues. The CDR3 DNA sequence: TGTGCCAGCAGCGTAGGGGGACAGGGGGAAGCCGGTGAAAAACTGTTTTTT. It encodes CASSVGGQGEAGEKLFF. The complete variable domain, with remaining parts taken from reference TRBV9 and TRBJ1-4, reads DSGVTQTPKHLITATGQRVTLRCSPRSGDLSVYWYQQSLDQGLQFLIQYYNGEERAKGNILERFSAQQFPDLHSELNLSSLELGDSALYFCASSVGGQGEAGEKLFFGSGTQLSVL.

This chain uses TRBV28 with TRBJ1-5; D remains ambiguous. The V end was cut by 1 base, the J end by 4 bases, with 8 bases between. The CDR3 has 14 amino acids. From germline, CDR1 is MDHEN and CDR2 SYDVKM. Here the CDR3 reads CASSLLAGNQPQHF. As DNA, the CDR3 is TGTGCCAGCAGTTTATTGGCAGGTAATCAGCCCCAGCATTTT.

The CDR3 loop reads CSVEDQFADTYGYTF. The CDR3, as DNA: TGCAGCGTTGAAGATCAGTTTGCAGACACCTATGGCTACACCTTC. The chain recombines TRBV29-1 with TRBJ1-2; D is unresolved. The ends were cut back, 0 bases at V and 4 bases at J, with 15 bases in the middle. The germline gives CDR1 SQVTM, CDR2 ANQGSEA. This CDR3 contains 15 residues.

This chain joins TRBV12-3 or TRBV12-4 and TRBJ1-2; D is undetermined. This CDR3 is 13 amino acids long. Trimming left V 3 bases short and J 7 bases short, with 12 bases between. CDR3 nucleotide sequence: TGTGCCAGCAGTTTTATGTCAGCTGGTGGCTACACCTTC. It yields the protein CASSFMSAGGYTF.

The chain combines TRBV7-3 with TRBJ1-5; D may be TRBD1 (5 bases). This CDR3 has 13 amino acids. Trimming stripped 8 bases from V and 1 base from J, with 9 bases between. Germline values: CDR1 SGHTA, CDR2 FQGTGA. The CDR3 here is CASARESNQPQHF. In DNA, the CDR3 is TGTGCCAGCGCCAGGGAAAGCAATCAGCCCCAGCATTTT.

In this sample, this clone turned up once. J is TRBJ2-3 and V is TRBV24-1; D may be TRBD2 (6 bases). CDR1 and CDR2 from the germline V gene are KGHDR and SFDVKD. This CDR3 is built from 16 residues. Trimming left V 3 bases short and J 2 bases short, with 14 bases between. The CDR3 DNA is TGTGCCACCAGTGATCTATCTCGGGGGAACACAGATACGCAGTATTTT. This codes for CATSDLSRGNTDTQYF.

CDR3: CASSRRSSSYNEQFF. Here the CDR3 DNA reads TGTGCCAGCAGCCGGAGGTCTAGCTCTTACAATGAGCAGTTCTTC. The chain joins TRBV6-5 to TRBJ2-1; a weak D match, TRBD2 (5 bases). Trimming left V 6 bases short and J 4 bases short, with 16 bases between. Germline lookup yields CDR1 MNHEY and CDR2 SVGAGI. This CDR3 contains 15 residues.

V and J are TRBV7-2 and TRBJ2-1; 7 nucleotides line up with TRBD1. Germline trimming cut 5 bases from V and 8 bases from J; bases unmatched to any gene: 12. The CDR3 contains 15 residues. The germline CDR1 and CDR2 sequences are SGHTA and FQGNSA. CDR3 amino acids: CASSRTGALRDEQFF. CDR3 bases: TGTGCCAGCAGCCGGACAGGAGCTCTCAGGGATGAGCAGTTCTTC.

The chain combines TRBV3-1 (or the pseudogene TRBV3-2) with TRBJ1-2; tentatively, D is TRBD1 (5 bases). Germline loops: CDR1 LGHDT, CDR2 YNNKEL (reference sequence). V lost 1 base to trimming and J lost 3 bases, with 18 bases between them. This CDR3 region has 17 residues. The CDR3 loop is CASSQANTAGRDYGYTF. CDR3 nucleotides: TGTGCCAGCAGCCAAGCCAACACGGCGGGGCGCGACTATGGCTACACCTTC.